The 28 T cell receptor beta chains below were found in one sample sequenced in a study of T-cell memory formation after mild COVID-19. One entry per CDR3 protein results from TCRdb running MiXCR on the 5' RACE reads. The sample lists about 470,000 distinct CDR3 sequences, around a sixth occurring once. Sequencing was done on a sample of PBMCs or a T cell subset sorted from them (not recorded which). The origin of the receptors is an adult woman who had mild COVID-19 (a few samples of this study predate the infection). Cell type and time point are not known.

The CDR3 sequence: CASSLEWTRADTQYF. DNA for the CDR3: TGTGCCAGCAGCTTAGAGTGGACTAGAGCAGATACGCAGTATTTT. V usage is TRBV7-2 and J usage is TRBJ2-3, with 7 positions matching TRBD2. The V gene end was trimmed by 1 base and the J gene end by 4 bases; junction bases not matched to a gene: 5. The germline V gene encodes CDR1 SGHTA and CDR2 FQGNSA. CDR3 length: 15 residues.

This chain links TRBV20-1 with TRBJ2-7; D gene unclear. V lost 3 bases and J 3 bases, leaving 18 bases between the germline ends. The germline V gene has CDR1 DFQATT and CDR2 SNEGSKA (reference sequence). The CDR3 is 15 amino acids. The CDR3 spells CSASRTFGESYEQYF. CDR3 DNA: TGCAGTGCTAGCCGAACTTTCGGAGAGAGCTACGAGCAGTACTTC.

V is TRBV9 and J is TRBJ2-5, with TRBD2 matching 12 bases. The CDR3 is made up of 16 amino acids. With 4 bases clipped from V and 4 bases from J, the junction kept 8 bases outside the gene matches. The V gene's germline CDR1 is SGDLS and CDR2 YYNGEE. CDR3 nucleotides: TGTGCCAGCAGCACCAGACTAGCGGGAGAGGTAGAGACCCAGTACTTC. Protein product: CASSTRLAGEVETQYF.

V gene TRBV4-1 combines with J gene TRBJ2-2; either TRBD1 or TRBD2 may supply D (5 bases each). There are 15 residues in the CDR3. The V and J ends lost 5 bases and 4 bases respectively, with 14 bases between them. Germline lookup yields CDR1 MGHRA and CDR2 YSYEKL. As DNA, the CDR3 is TGCGCCAGCAGCGGGACGGCCCACCCCACCGGGGAGCTGTTTTTT. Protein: CASSGTAHPTGELFF.

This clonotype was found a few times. CDR3 coding DNA: TGTGCCAGCAGCCCTACCGGGACAGGGATTTTCGAGCAGTACTTC. Its translation: CASSPTGTGIFEQYF. This rearrangement joins TRBV3-1 to TRBJ2-7, with TRBD1 matching 9 bases. Germline assignment: CDR1 LGHDT and CDR2 YNNKEL (reference sequence). This CDR3 is built from 15 residues. The J segment lost 6 bases and the V segment lost 4 bases, leaving 10 bases of the junction unmatched.

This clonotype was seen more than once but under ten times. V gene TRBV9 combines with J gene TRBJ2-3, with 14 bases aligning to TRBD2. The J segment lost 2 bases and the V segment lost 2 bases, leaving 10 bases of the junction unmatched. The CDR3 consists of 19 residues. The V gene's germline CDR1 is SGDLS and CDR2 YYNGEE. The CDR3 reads CASSVGLAGGVENTDTQYF. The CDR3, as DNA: TGTGCCAGCAGCGTTGGACTAGCGGGAGGAGTTGAGAACACAGATACGCAGTATTTT.

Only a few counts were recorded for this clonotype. The CDR3 DNA reads as TGTGCCAGCAGTCGGGCGCACAATGAGCAGTTCTTC. Translated: CASSRAHNEQFF. The chain has TRBV27 and TRBJ2-1; D call uncertain. Germline V gives CDR1 MNHEY, CDR2 SMNVEV (reference sequence). This CDR3 comprises 12 residues. V lost 5 bases and J 5 bases, leaving 7 bases between the germline ends.

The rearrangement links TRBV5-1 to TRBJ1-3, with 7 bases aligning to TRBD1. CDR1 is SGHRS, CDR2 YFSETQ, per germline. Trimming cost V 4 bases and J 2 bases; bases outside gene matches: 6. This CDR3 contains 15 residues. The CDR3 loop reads CASSPQGITGNTIYF. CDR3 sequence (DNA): TGCGCCAGCAGCCCACAGGGGATCACTGGAAACACCATATATTTT. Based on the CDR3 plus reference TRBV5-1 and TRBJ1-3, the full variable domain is KAGVTQTPRYLIKTRGQQVTLSCSPISGHRSVSWYQQTPGQGLQFLFEYFSETQRNKGNFPGRFSGRQFSNSRSEMNVSTLELGDSALYLCASSPQGITGNTIYFGEGSWLTVV.

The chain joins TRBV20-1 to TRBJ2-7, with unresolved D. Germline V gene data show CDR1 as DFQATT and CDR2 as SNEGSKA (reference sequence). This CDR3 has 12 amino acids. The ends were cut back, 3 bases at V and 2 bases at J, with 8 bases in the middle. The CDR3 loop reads CSASVGTYEQYF. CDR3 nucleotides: TGCAGTGCTAGTGTTGGAACCTACGAGCAGTACTTC.

This chain's CDR3 is CASSRGSVRREQYF. The CDR3 DNA follows: TGTGCCAGCAGTCGAGGGAGCGTGAGAAGGGAGCAGTACTTC. This chain links TRBV12-3 or TRBV12-4 with TRBJ2-7, with a weak D call TRBD2 (5 bases). The CDR3 is 14 residues long. Trimming took 5 bases from V and 7 from J, leaving 18 bases between them.

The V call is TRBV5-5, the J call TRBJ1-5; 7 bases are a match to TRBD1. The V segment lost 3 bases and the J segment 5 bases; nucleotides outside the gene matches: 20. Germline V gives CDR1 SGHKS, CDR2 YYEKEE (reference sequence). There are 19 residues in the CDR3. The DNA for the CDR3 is TGTGCCAGCAGCTCTTTTTGGCTTTTGGGGGGGGACAGCCATCAGCCCCAGCATTTT. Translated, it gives CASSSFWLLGGDSHQPQHF.

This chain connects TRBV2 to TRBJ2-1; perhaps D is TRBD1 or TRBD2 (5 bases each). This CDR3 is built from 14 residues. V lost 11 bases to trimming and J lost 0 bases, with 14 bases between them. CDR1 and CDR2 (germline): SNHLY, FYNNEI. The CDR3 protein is CACPLGDSYNEQFF. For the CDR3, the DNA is TGTGCCTGCCCATTGGGGGACTCCTACAATGAGCAGTTCTTC.

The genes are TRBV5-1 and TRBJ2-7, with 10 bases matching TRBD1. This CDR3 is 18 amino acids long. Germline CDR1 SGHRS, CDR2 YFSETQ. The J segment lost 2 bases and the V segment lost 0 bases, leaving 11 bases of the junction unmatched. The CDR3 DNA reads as TGCGCCAGCAGCTTGGGCTTACCCTCCGGGACAGGGGCCTACGAGCAGTACTTC. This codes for CASSLGLPSGTGAYEQYF. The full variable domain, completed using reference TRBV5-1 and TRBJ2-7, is KAGVTQTPRYLIKTRGQQVTLSCSPISGHRSVSWYQQTPGQGLQFLFEYFSETQRNKGNFPGRFSGRQFSNSRSEMNVSTLELGDSALYLCASSLGLPSGTGAYEQYFGPGTRLTVT.

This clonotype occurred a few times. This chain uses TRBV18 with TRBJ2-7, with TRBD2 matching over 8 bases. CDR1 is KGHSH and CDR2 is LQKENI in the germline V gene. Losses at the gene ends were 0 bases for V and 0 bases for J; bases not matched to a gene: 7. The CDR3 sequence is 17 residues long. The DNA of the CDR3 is TGTGCCAGCTCACCACCGGCTAGCGGGCGGGCCTCCTACGAGCAGTACTTC. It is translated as CASSPPASGRASYEQYF. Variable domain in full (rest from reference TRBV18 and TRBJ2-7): NAGVMQNPRHLVRRRGQEARLRCSPMKGHSHVYWYRQLPEEGLKFMVYLQKENIIDESGMPKERFSAEFPKEGPSILRIQQVVRGDSAAYFCASSPPASGRASYEQYFGPGTRLTVT.

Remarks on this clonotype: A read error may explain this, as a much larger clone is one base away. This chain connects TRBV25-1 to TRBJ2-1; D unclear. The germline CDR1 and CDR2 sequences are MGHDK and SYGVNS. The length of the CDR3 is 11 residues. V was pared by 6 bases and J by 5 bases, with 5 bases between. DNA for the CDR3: TGTGCCAGCAGCAGGCACAATGAGCAGTTCTTC. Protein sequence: CASSRHNEQFF.

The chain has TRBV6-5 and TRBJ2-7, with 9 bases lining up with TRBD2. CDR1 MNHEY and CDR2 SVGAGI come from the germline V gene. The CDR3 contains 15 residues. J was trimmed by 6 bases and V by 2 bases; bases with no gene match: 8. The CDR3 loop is CASSYGLGTSSEQYF. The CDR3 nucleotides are TGTGCCAGCAGTTACGGGTTAGGGACTAGCAGCGAGCAGTACTTC.

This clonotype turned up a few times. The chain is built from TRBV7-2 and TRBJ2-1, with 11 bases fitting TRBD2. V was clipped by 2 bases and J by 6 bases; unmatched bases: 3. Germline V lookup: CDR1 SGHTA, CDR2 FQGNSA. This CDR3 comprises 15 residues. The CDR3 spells CASSLTLAGGNEQFF. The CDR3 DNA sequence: TGTGCCAGCAGCTTAACCCTAGCGGGAGGCAATGAGCAGTTCTTC.

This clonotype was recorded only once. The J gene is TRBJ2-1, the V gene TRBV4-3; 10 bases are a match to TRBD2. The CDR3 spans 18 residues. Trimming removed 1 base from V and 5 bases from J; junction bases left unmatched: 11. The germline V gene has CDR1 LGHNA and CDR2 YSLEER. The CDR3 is CASSQAPGGAGGDNEQFF. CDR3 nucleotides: TGCGCCAGCAGCCAAGCCCCCGGGGGAGCGGGAGGGGACAATGAGCAGTTCTTC.

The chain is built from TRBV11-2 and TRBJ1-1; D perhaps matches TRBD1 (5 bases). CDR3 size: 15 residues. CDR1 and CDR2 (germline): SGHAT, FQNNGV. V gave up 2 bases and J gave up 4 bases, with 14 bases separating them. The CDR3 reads CASSLIVLGGTEAFF. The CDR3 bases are TGTGCCAGCAGCTTAATCGTCCTTGGGGGCACTGAAGCTTTCTTT.

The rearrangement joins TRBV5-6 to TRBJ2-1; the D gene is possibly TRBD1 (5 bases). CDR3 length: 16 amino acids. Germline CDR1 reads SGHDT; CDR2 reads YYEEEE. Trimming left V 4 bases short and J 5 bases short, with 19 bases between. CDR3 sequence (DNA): TGTGCCAGCAGCCAGGAGTCCGCGACAGACAACAATGAGCAGTTCTTC. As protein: CASSQESATDNNEQFF.

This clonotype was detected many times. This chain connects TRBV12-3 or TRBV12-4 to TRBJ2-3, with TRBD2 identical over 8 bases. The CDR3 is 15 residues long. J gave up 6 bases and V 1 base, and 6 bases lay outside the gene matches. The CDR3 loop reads CASSLDSGELDTQYF. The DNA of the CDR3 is TGTGCCAGCAGTTTAGATAGCGGGGAATTGGATACGCAGTATTTT.

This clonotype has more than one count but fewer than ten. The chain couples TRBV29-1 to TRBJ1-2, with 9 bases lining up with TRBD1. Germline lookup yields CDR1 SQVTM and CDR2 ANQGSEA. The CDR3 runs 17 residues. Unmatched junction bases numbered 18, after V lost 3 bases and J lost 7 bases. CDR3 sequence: CSVDSTGQGYRGGGYTF. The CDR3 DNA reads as TGCAGCGTTGATTCAACGGGACAGGGTTACAGAGGGGGTGGCTACACCTTC.

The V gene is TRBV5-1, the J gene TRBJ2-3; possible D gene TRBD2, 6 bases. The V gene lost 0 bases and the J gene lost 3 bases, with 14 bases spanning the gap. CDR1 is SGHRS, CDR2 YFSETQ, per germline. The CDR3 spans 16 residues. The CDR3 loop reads CASSLALVGGTDTQYF. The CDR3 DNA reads TGCGCCAGCAGCTTGGCCTTGGTGGGGGGTACAGATACGCAGTATTTT.

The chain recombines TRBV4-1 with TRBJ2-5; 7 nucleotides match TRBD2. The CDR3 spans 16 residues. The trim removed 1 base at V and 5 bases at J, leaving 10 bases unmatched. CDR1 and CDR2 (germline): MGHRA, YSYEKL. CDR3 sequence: CASSQVFVAGMETQYF. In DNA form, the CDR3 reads TGCGCCAGCAGCCAAGTATTCGTAGCGGGTATGGAGACCCAGTACTTC.

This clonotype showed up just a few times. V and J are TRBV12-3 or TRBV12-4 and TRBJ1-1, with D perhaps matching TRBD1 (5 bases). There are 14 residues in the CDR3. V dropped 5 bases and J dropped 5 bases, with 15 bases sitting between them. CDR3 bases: TGTGCCAGCAGTATGGACAAACAGTTGACTGAAGCTTTCTTT. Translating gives CASSMDKQLTEAFF.

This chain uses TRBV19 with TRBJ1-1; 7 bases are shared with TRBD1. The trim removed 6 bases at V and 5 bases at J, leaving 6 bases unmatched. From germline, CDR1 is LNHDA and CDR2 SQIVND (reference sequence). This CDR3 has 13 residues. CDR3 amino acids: CASSPRGLTEAFF. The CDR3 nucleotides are TGTGCCAGTAGCCCGAGGGGGCTTACTGAAGCTTTCTTT. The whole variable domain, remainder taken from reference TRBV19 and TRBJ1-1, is DGGITQSPKYLFRKEGQNVTLSCEQNLNHDAMYWYRQDPGQGLRLIYYSQIVNDFQKGDIAEGYSVSREKKESFPLTVTSAQKNPTAFYLCASSPRGLTEAFFGQGTRLTVV.

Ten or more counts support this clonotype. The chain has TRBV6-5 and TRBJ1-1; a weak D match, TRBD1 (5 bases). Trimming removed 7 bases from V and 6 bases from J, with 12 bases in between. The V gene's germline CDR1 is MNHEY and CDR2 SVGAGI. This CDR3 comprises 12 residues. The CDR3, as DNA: TGTGCCAGCATTCCCTCGGGGGCTGAAGCTTTCTTT. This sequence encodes CASIPSGAEAFF.

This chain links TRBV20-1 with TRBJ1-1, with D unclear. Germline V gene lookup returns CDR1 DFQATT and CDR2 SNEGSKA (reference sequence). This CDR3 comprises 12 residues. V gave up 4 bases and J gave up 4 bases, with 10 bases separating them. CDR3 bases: TGCAGTGCTATAAGGGTAATCACTGAAGCTTTCTTT. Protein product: CSAIRVITEAFF.